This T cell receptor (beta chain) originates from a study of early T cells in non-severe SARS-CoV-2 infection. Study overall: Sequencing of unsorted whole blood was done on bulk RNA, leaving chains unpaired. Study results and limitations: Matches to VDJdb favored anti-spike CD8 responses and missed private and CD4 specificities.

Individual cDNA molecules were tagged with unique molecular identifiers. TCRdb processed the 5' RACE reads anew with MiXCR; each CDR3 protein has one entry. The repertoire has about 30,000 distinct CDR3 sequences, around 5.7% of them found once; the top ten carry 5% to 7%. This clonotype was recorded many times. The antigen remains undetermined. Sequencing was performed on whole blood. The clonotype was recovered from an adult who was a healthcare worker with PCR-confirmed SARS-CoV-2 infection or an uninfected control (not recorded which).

CDR3 DNA: TGTGCCAGCAGTTACTGGGCCCCCCCGGCGGGCGAGCAGTTCTTC. Translated, it gives CASSYWAPPAGEQFF. The chain joins TRBV6-2 or TRBV6-3 to TRBJ2-1, with D perhaps TRBD2 (5 bases). The CDR3 is 15 amino acids. Germline V gene lookup returns CDR1 MNHEY and CDR2 SVGEGT. Trimming took off 1 base at V and 10 bases at J, with 17 bases between the two ends.